Described below is a single TCR beta chain sequence and its context. It lacks a known antigen. Within one base of it there is no much larger clone, and no base qualities were kept. This sample includes further DNA sequences coding for the same CDR3. Healthy HIV-negative adults with no recently reported acute infections or vaccinations were included as donors. All donors were Caucasian adults living in Nashville, Tennessee, USA. CD4+ T cells were enriched by magnetic negative selection, after which naive cells were positively selected on CD45RA and the negative fraction was taken as the memory subset. Blood was obtained by leukapheresis, after which PBMCs were separated by Ficoll-Histopaque density gradient centrifugation and cryopreserved in liquid nitrogen vapor phase. Analytical flow cytometry was used to check the purity and quantity of every magnetically sorted T cell population. Genomic DNA was isolated from each sorted fraction and quantified by UV absorbance on a Nanodrop 2000c.

Using the deep immunoSEQ assay, TCR CDR3 regions were amplified from genomic DNA by multiplex PCR. Extracted genomic DNA from each cell subset was distributed evenly across all wells of several immunoSEQ 96-well plates, and each plate was treated as a replicate. For sorted subsets, approximately 190 ng of genomic DNA, equivalent to 30,000 or so T cell genomes, went into each replicate PCR. Purified libraries were quantified with a Qubit 3.0 fluorometer, sized on a Bioanalyzer 2100, and re-quantified with the KAPA Library Quantification kit. Each immunoSEQ 96-well plate was sequenced on its own single-read 150-cycle Illumina NextSeq 550 flow cell. Per the original workflow: Because the immunoSEQ output held only junctional sequences and lacked quality scores, the filtering could not match the filtering applied to full-length reads. Sequences were annotated with PyIR, a Python wrapper for IgBLAST v1.9, and V/J genes and CDR3 were assigned using IMGT germline references. Reads were filtered out if the reads had weak V/J assignments (E-value above 1e-6), no CDR3, stop codons, out-of-frame junctions, or ambiguous translated residues. V3J clonotypes were defined as sequences sharing an identical inferred V gene, J gene, and CDR3 amino acid sequence. To compute the percentage overlap between repertoires, the number of shared unique clonotypes was divided by the size of the smaller repertoire. Three approaches were used to assess repertoire richness: RTK rarefaction, the Chao1 estimator, and Recon v2.1 estimates of unobserved clonotypes. Generation probabilities were computed with OLGA for all TCRbeta clonotypes obtained by the gDNA method from several donors. TCRdb's version of the immuneACCESS table is confined to in-frame rearrangements and falls short of the full clone set. An unresolved V gene accounts for under half of the shortfall where checked; the remainder is of unknown origin. That table is the source of V, J and clone size, and D and trimming were worked out from the DNA. The sample contains millions of clones, 85% to 95% of them found a single time. Clones ranked in the top ten supply about 0.37% of the sample.

This entry comes from a study of shared clonotypes between healthy human individuals (dated by TCRdb to 2018 to 2021). About the study as a whole: Two women and a few men aged 18 to 49 years were included in the cohort. To estimate repertoire size and how much clonotype sharing occurs between individuals, the study deeply sequenced the blood TCR repertoires of five or six healthy adults. Each donor's leukapheresis produced roughly between about 0.9 and 9.5 billion PBMCs. Libraries were prepared and TCR repertoires were sequenced by different laboratories using diverse techniques, in order to increase sequencing depth and limit assay-specific biases. For each donor, CD4 naive and CD4 memory were each given three plates, CD8 naive was given two plates, and CD8 memory was given one plate.

Reading the germline V gene gives CDR1 SGDLS and CDR2 YYNGEE. V is trimmed back by 2 bases and J by 3 bases, and the junction contains 1 base that no gene match accounts for. The CDR3 holds 14 amino acids from the cysteine to the phenylalanine. Only the CDR3 DNA stays, 42 bases, in frame from base 1. The paper as a whole reports these results and caveats: Sampling was restricted to blood, and TCR repertoires in tissues likely differ from the TCR repertoires found in blood. Rarefaction of sorted-subset datasets indicated incomplete sequencing despite the large sequencing depth. Pairwise subsampling indicated that sequencing depth was expected to affect the degree of clonotype sharing among donors. Because the study included a small number of donors, the genetic and exposure-history diversity represented was limited. Naive subsets generally had larger estimated clonotype richness than memory subsets. Clonotypes shared by all four sorted-subset donors showed higher generation probabilities than non-shared clonotypes. Approximately 5% of naive CD4, more than 3% of naive CD8, 2% to 2.5% of memory CD4, and about 0.4% of memory CD8 clonotypes were shared across a few donors.

Sequencing used naive CD4+ T cells from PBMCs. The sample's cell subset or site label, in plain terms: CD45RA+ positively selected. The rearrangement joined TRBV9 to TRBJ2-7, with 11 bases in between that match TRBD2. This receptor was obtained from a man in his late teens or twenties in good health. Some clones in this sample may be carry-over from other donors' samples. Here the CDR3 is given as CASSVTSGNYEQYF. The nucleotide sequence reads TGTGCCAGCAGCGTGACTAGCGGGAACTACGAGCAGTACTTC.